This T cell receptor beta chain was identified in a study of T cell changes during pregnancy in multiple sclerosis. The protocol was immunoSEQ multiplex PCR, while the TCRdb copy is restricted to in-frame clones and leaves out a portion. The sample shows roughly 90,000 clones, about 91% of them seen only once. Trimming removed 4 bases from V and 5 bases from J; junction bases left unmatched: 5. The CDR3 covers 15 residues. CDR1 SGDLS and CDR2 YYNGEE come from the germline V gene. The TCR originated in a female donor in good health, enrolled as a control in a pregnancy study. The rearrangement uses TRBV9 and TRBJ1-6, with 8 nucleotides matching TRBD1. Specimen: peripheral blood, collected in the first trimester of pregnancy. CDR3 DNA: TGTGCCAGCAGCCTAGGACAGGGAAATAATTCACCCCTCCACTTT. It codes for CASSLGQGNNSPLHF.